This is a list of T cell receptor beta chains from one sample in a study of regulatory T cells in long-lasting Graves disease. MiXCR, run by TCRdb on the multiplex PCR reads, gives a single entry per CDR3 protein. The profile shows around 400,000 distinct CDR3 sequences, 15% to 18% of them singletons. This material consisted of peripheral blood mononuclear cells (PBMCs), taken at new diagnosis, from a patient treated with antithyroid drugs. These receptors all come from a female donor with Graves disease. Each CDR3 is given with its conserved first and last residue. A D gene is named only where the DNA matches it firmly. Size is omitted from some rows. Given values are once, few, many or a class for expanded clones.

v_call	d_call	j_call	clone_size	cdr3_aa	cdr3_nt
TRBV10-1	-	TRBJ2-7	many	CASSGKAGWKSEQYF	TGCGCCAGCAGTGGTAAGGCAGGGTGGAAGAGCGAGCAGTACTTC
TRBV20-1	TRBD1	TRBJ2-5	many	CSASYRGRETQYF	TGCAGTGCCAGCTACAGGGGTCGGGAGACCCAGTACTTC
TRBV24-1	TRBD1	TRBJ2-2	few	CATSDPGQGSDTGELFF	TGTGCCACCAGTGACCCGGGACAGGGGAGTGACACCGGGGAGCTGTTTTTT
TRBV20-1	-	TRBJ2-1	many	CSAEIGASLYNEQFF	TGCAGTGCTGAGATTGGCGCCAGCCTTTACAATGAGCAGTTCTTC
TRBV6-1	-	TRBJ2-1	-	CASNLRGSSYNEQFF	TGTGCCAGCAATCTTCGGGGGAGCTCCTACAATGAGCAGTTCTTC
TRBV7-2	TRBD1	TRBJ2-7	many	CASSLLLPTGGGGRSYEQYF	TGTGCCAGCAGCCTCCTCCTCCCGACAGGGGGCGGCGGAAGGTCCTACGAGCAGTACTTC
TRBV20-1	-	TRBJ2-7	many	CSARVWENYEQYF	TGCAGTGCTAGAGTCTGGGAGAACTACGAGCAGTACTTC
TRBV12-3/TRBV12-4	TRBD2	TRBJ2-5	many	CASREAGEGTQYF	TGTGCCAGCAGGGAAGCGGGAGAGGGGACCCAGTACTTC
TRBV2	-	TRBJ1-2	many	CASSELAGNYGYTF	TGTGCCAGCAGTGAACTGGCGGGGAACTATGGCTACACCTTC
TRBV7-2	-	TRBJ2-1	many	CASSWKVEQFF	TGTGCCAGCAGCTGGAAGGTTGAGCAGTTCTTC
TRBV5-1	-	TRBJ2-7	few	CASRSPGTLAYEQYF	TGCGCCAGCAGATCACCCGGGACACTAGCCTACGAGCAGTACTTC
TRBV18	TRBD1	TRBJ2-7	few	CASSLGQGGREQYF	TGTGCCAGCTCACTCGGACAGGGAGGTCGCGAGCAGTACTTC
TRBV7-9	-	TRBJ1-6	few	CASSSTVYNSPLHF	TGTGCCAGCAGCTCGACGGTTTATAATTCACCCCTCCACTTT
TRBV11-2	-	TRBJ2-5	few	CASSLDYVSGSETQYF	TGTGCCAGCAGCTTAGATTATGTAAGCGGTTCAGAGACCCAGTACTTC
TRBV9	-	TRBJ2-3	few	CASSGRQADTQYF	TGTGCCAGCAGCGGGCGACAGGCAGATACGCAGTATTTT
TRBV12-3/TRBV12-4	TRBD2	TRBJ2-2	many	CASSLSGGGFLRAYTGELFF	TGTGCCAGCAGTTTAAGCGGCGGGGGTTTTTTGCGGGCTTACACCGGGGAGCTGTTTTTT
TRBV6-5	-	TRBJ1-2	many	CASGSRDRKFGDYGYTF	TGTGCCAGCGGTTCCCGGGACCGCAAATTCGGGGACTATGGCTACACCTTC
TRBV6-2/TRBV6-3	-	TRBJ1-2	many	CASTAGHGYTF	TGTGCCAGCACCGCAGGTCACGGCTACACCTTC
TRBV2	TRBD1	TRBJ2-1	many	CASSNTGGSANEQFF	TGTGCCAGCAGTAATACAGGGGGCTCCGCCAATGAGCAGTTCTTC
TRBV28	TRBD1	TRBJ1-1	many	CASSFRLARDSEAFF	TGTGCCAGCAGTTTCCGACTAGCCCGGGACAGTGAAGCTTTCTTT
TRBV2	-	TRBJ2-4	many	CASSVWSGGENIQYF	TGTGCCAGCAGTGTTTGGTCAGGGGGGGAAAACATTCAGTACTTC
TRBV7-2	TRBD2	TRBJ2-5	-	CASSLGTSGGRETQYF	TGTGCCAGCAGCTTAGGGACTAGCGGGGGTCGAGAGACCCAGTACTTC
TRBV20-1	TRBD2	TRBJ2-1	-	CSARSLAGARVYNEQFF	TGCAGTGCTAGATCGCTAGCGGGGGCGCGCGTCTACAATGAGCAGTTCTTC
TRBV28	-	TRBJ2-1	-	CASSLPYSYNEQFF	TGTGCCAGCAGTTTACCCTATTCCTACAATGAGCAGTTCTTC